Following are 26 T cell receptor beta chains from one sample sequenced in a study of human T cells and chemical hapten exposure. TCRdb processed the RACE reads anew with MiXCR; each CDR3 protein has one entry. The table has around 110,000 distinct CDR3 sequences, approximately 12% seen once. Time point described: pre-sensitization, week 0. Treatment defined: therapeutic diphenylcyclopropenone sensitization with weekly scalp DPC. The specimen comprised whole blood, sampled in connection with sensitization to the hapten diphenylcyclopropenone (DPC). These receptors all come from a woman in her forties or fifties with alopecia areata. Some clones in this sample may be carry-over from other donors' samples.

The chain is built from TRBV28 and TRBJ2-5; D uncertain. The V end was cut by 5 bases, the J end by 1 base, with 8 bases between. The CDR3 has 13 residues. Germline V gene data show CDR1 as MDHEN and CDR2 as SYDVKM. The CDR3, as DNA: TGTGCCAGCAGTCTCCGCTTCCAAGAGACCCAGTACTTC. Protein sequence: CASSLRFQETQYF.

The genes are TRBV7-9 and TRBJ1-5; 7 bases line up with TRBD1. CDR3 length equals 14 residues. Per germline, CDR1 SEHNR and CDR2 FQNEAQ (reference sequence). V lost 3 bases, J lost 3 bases, and 2 bases stayed unmatched. In DNA form, the CDR3 reads TGTGCCAGCAGCTTTACAGGGGACAATCAGCCCCAGCATTTT. Its protein is CASSFTGDNQPQHF.

This clonotype showed up many times. The chain uses TRBV12-5 and TRBJ1-2; D unresolved. The ends were cut back, 7 bases at V and 8 bases at J, with 17 bases in the middle. Germline lookup yields CDR1 LGHNT and CDR2 FRNRAP. This CDR3 has 13 residues. This chain's CDR3 is CASASRVELGYTF. The CDR3 DNA follows: TGTGCTAGTGCTTCCCGGGTAGAACTGGGCTACACCTTC.

This clonotype was recorded a few times. J is TRBJ1-2 and V is TRBV11-2; 7 nucleotides match TRBD1. This CDR3 has 13 residues. V lost 5 bases to trimming and J lost 8 bases; unmatched junction nucleotides: 8. The germline V gene has CDR1 SGHAT and CDR2 FQNNGV. CDR3 DNA sequence: TGTGCCAGCAGCCGAGACAGGGAGGGCGGCTACACCTTC. Translation gives CASSRDREGGYTF.

This clonotype was recorded a few times. The V call is TRBV2, the J call TRBJ2-3; 9 nucleotides match TRBD2. V shed 2 bases, J shed 4 bases, and the junction held 10 bases outside the gene matches. Germline CDR1 and CDR2: SNHLY and FYNNEI. The CDR3 consists of 17 residues. Written as DNA, the CDR3 is TGTGCCAGCAGTGAAATCGGGCTAGCGGGGAACGCAGATACGCAGTATTTT. The encoded protein is CASSEIGLAGNADTQYF.

This clonotype has more than one count but fewer than ten. V usage is TRBV28 and J usage is TRBJ1-1; D is unresolved. Between the trimmed V and J ends, which lost 5 bases and 10 bases, there was a span of 11 bases. This CDR3 is 11 amino acids long. Germline V gives CDR1 MDHEN, CDR2 SYDVKM. CDR3 in DNA: TGTGCCAGCAGTCTACAGAGGACAGCTTTCTTT. Translating it yields CASSLQRTAFF.

The gene calls are TRBV7-2 and TRBJ2-5; D unresolved. The length of the CDR3 is 16 residues. Per the germline V gene, CDR1 is SGHTA and CDR2 is FQGNSA. V was pared by 3 bases and J by 5 bases, with 19 bases between. CDR3 coding DNA: TGTGCCAGCAGCTTCAACGGTTTGGGAATCATGGAGACCCAGTACTTC. The encoded protein is CASSFNGLGIMETQYF.

The chain employs TRBV29-1 and TRBJ1-2; D is unclear. The CDR3 consists of 12 residues. Trimming removed 4 bases at V and 0 bases at J, with 6 bases between. The germline V gene has CDR1 SQVTM and CDR2 ANQGSEA. The CDR3 DNA reads as TGCAGCGTTGGGGCAGCTAACTATGGCTACACCTTC. Translating it yields CSVGAANYGYTF.

The genes are TRBV19 and TRBJ2-7; D ambiguous. CDR3 length: 11 amino acids. Germline lookup yields CDR1 LNHDA and CDR2 SQIVND (reference sequence). Between the trimmed V and J ends, which lost 3 bases and 5 bases, there was a span of 5 bases. DNA of the CDR3: TGTGCCAGTAGTATTAACGACGAGCAGTACTTC. Encoded protein: CASSINDEQYF.

The gene calls are TRBV29-1 and TRBJ2-7, with TRBD2 matching 8 bases. J lost 3 bases, V lost 4 bases, and 20 bases had no gene match. CDR1 and CDR2 from the germline V gene are SQVTM and ANQGSEA. The CDR3 extends over 18 amino acids. The CDR3, as DNA: TGCAGCGTTGCCGGCCAAGCGGGAGCTCAAAGCTTGTACTACGAGCAGTACTTC. Translation: CSVAGQAGAQSLYYEQYF.

This clonotype was seen a handful of times. The rearrangement joins TRBV11-2 to TRBJ2-5, with 8 positions matching TRBD1. V lost 1 base to trimming and J lost 3 bases; unmatched junction nucleotides: 4. The CDR3 has 15 amino acids. The germline V gene has CDR1 SGHAT and CDR2 FQNNGV. The CDR3: CASSLGTGIEETQYF. The CDR3 coding sequence is TGTGCCAGCAGCTTAGGGACAGGGATTGAAGAGACCCAGTACTTC.

This clonotype came up a few times. The V and J genes are TRBV12-3 or TRBV12-4 and TRBJ2-5, with D hard to call. The CDR3 is 14 residues long. V was trimmed by 2 bases and J by 5 bases, leaving 12 bases between them. CDR3 coding DNA: TGTGCCAGCAGTTTAACGGCCGTGGGCGAGACCCAGTACTTC. This gives the protein CASSLTAVGETQYF.

The chain recombines TRBV12-3 or TRBV12-4 with TRBJ1-2; D is unclear. The V end lost 3 bases, the J end lost 0 bases, and 5 bases lay between the germline ends. The CDR3 has 13 residues. The CDR3 sequence is CASSFPPNYGYTF. Written as DNA, the CDR3 is TGTGCCAGCAGTTTTCCGCCTAACTATGGCTACACCTTC.

This clonotype was counted at least ten times. The rearrangement uses TRBV18 and TRBJ2-7, with 9 positions matching TRBD2. The V gene end was trimmed by 6 bases and the J gene end by 6 bases; junction bases not matched to a gene: 12. This CDR3 contains 15 residues. The germline CDR1 and CDR2 sequences are KGHSH and LQKENI. The CDR3: CASSPGTSLISEQYF. The CDR3 nucleotides read TGTGCCAGCTCCCCCGGGACTAGCTTAATCTCCGAGCAGTACTTC.

This clonotype was picked up a small number of times. The gene calls are TRBV20-1 and TRBJ2-3; the match to TRBD2 covers 7 bases. This CDR3 spans 16 amino acids. The junction had 13 bases not matched to a gene; V was cut back by 2 bases and J by 5 bases. CDR1 is DFQATT, CDR2 SNEGSKA, per germline (reference sequence). The CDR3 loop is CSARKSTAGVRDTQYF. The DNA of the CDR3 is TGCAGTGCTAGAAAGTCAACCGCGGGAGTCAGAGATACGCAGTATTTT.

The chain recombines TRBV28 with TRBJ2-3, with D possibly being TRBD1 (5 bases). Trimming took 1 base from V and 8 from J, leaving 10 bases between them. In germline, CDR1 is MDHEN, CDR2 SYDVKM. The CDR3 runs to 13 residues. The CDR3 protein is CASSLYRRSTQYF. In DNA, the CDR3 is TGTGCCAGCAGTTTATACAGGAGAAGTACGCAGTATTTT.

This clonotype was found many times. The chain has TRBV6-6 and TRBJ1-6; D is uncertain. Trimming stripped 2 bases from V and 4 bases from J, with 15 bases between. Germline CDR1 MNHNY, CDR2 SVGAGI (reference sequence). The CDR3 is 17 residues long. In nucleotides, the CDR3 is TGTGCCAGCAGTTACAGTCCCGAGACGGCATATAATTCACCCCTCCACTTT. Protein: CASSYSPETAYNSPLHF.

The rearrangement joins TRBV6-1 to TRBJ2-3; D is perhaps TRBD2 (5 bases). V was trimmed by 7 bases and J by 4 bases, leaving 15 bases between them. Germline V gene sequence: CDR1 MNHNS, CDR2 SASEGT. The CDR3 covers 14 residues. The CDR3 protein is CASKSGAGPDTQYF. Written as DNA, the CDR3 is TGTGCCAGCAAGAGCGGCGCGGGTCCAGATACGCAGTATTTT.

The genes are TRBV28 and TRBJ1-3; no clear D gene. CDR1 and CDR2 from the germline V gene are MDHEN and SYDVKM. The CDR3 contains 12 residues. The V end was cut by 8 bases, the J end by 0 bases, with 5 bases between. The CDR3 is CASLSSGNTIYF. The CDR3 nucleotides read TGTGCCAGCCTGAGCTCTGGAAACACCATATATTTT.

This clonotype was seen at least ten times. The V call is TRBV6-1, the J call TRBJ2-7; TRBD1 is a possible D gene (6 bases). The germline gives CDR1 MNHNS, CDR2 SASEGT. The CDR3 loop spans 14 amino acids. Trimming removed 8 bases at V and 2 bases at J, with 16 bases between. The CDR3 nucleotides read TGTGCCAGCTCTTCAAAGGACAGAACCTACGAGCAGTACTTC. Protein: CASSSKDRTYEQYF.

This sequence joins TRBV6-2 or TRBV6-3 and TRBJ1-1; D not certain. The CDR3 has 14 residues. Trimming cost V 4 bases and J 0 bases, with 9 bases left between them. In germline, CDR1 is MNHEY, CDR2 SVGEGT. This CDR3 is CASSSRGVNTEAFF. In nucleotides, the CDR3 is TGTGCCAGCAGTTCTCGAGGAGTGAACACTGAAGCTTTCTTT.

This clonotype was counted at least ten times. This chain connects TRBV6-5 to TRBJ2-5; 13 bases agree with TRBD2. The CDR3 sequence is 16 residues long. Trimming at V came to 7 bases and at J to 2 bases, leaving 7 bases not matched to a gene. Germline assignment: CDR1 MNHEY and CDR2 SVGAGI. For the CDR3, the DNA is TGTGCCAGCAACCCGGGACTAGCGGGGTGGCAAGAGACCCAGTACTTC. Residues: CASNPGLAGWQETQYF.

This clonotype was detected a few times. J is TRBJ2-7 and V is TRBV5-5; D not certain. CDR3 size: 14 residues. CDR1 and CDR2 (germline): SGHKS, YYEKEE (reference sequence). Trimming removed 6 bases from V and 5 bases from J, with 18 bases in between. Here the CDR3 reads CASNHFLVLDEQYF. The CDR3 DNA reads TGTGCCAGCAACCATTTTCTAGTATTAGACGAGCAGTACTTC. Using reference TRBV5-5 and TRBJ2-7 for the parts outside the CDR3, the full variable domain is DAGVTQSPTHLIKTRGQQVTLRCSPISGHKSVSWYQQVLGQGPQFIFQYYEKEERGRGNFPDRFSARQFPNYSSELNVNALLLGDSALYLCASNHFLVLDEQYFGPGTRLTVT.

This clonotype was seen a few times. This chain joins TRBV5-1 and TRBJ2-5; TRBD2 matches 10 bases. The CDR3 runs to 16 residues. Trimming took 3 bases from V and 1 from J; bases not matched to a gene: 6. Germline V gives CDR1 SGHRS, CDR2 YFSETQ. This CDR3 reads CASSYIAGGLQETQYF. As DNA, the CDR3 is TGCGCCAGCAGCTATATAGCGGGGGGCCTCCAAGAGACCCAGTACTTC. Complete variable domain (other parts from reference TRBV5-1 and TRBJ2-5): KAGVTQTPRYLIKTRGQQVTLSCSPISGHRSVSWYQQTPGQGLQFLFEYFSETQRNKGNFPGRFSGRQFSNSRSEMNVSTLELGDSALYLCASSYIAGGLQETQYFGPGTRLLVL.

The V gene is TRBV29-1, the J gene TRBJ2-7; 9 nucleotides match TRBD1. Germline CDR1 SQVTM, CDR2 ANQGSEA. The CDR3 length is 15 residues. J lost 6 bases, V lost 7 bases, and 16 bases had no gene match. The CDR3 DNA follows: TGCAGCGCTATGATCGTGGACAGGGGATTAGGCGAGCAGTACTTC. This encodes CSAMIVDRGLGEQYF.

The chain carries TRBV7-2 and TRBJ2-7; 8 positions agree with TRBD2. The CDR3 is made up of 13 amino acids. Looked up from germline, CDR1 is SGHTA and CDR2 is FQGNSA. The ends lost 4 bases at V and 7 bases at J; junction bases unmatched: 6. The DNA for the CDR3 is TGTGCCAGCAGCTCCGGGACTAGGCAAGAGCAGTACTTC. It codes for CASSSGTRQEQYF.